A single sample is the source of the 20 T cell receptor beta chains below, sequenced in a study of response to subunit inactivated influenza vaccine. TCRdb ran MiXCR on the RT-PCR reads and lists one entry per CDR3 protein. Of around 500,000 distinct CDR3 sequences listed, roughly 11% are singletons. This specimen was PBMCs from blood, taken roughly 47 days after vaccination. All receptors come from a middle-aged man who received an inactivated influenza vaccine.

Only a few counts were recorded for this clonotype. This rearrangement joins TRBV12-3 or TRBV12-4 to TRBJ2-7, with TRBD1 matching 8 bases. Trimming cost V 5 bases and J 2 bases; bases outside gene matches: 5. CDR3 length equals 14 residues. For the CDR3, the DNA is TGTGCCAGCAGTAACGGACAGGGTCCCTACGAGCAGTACTTC. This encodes CASSNGQGPYEQYF.

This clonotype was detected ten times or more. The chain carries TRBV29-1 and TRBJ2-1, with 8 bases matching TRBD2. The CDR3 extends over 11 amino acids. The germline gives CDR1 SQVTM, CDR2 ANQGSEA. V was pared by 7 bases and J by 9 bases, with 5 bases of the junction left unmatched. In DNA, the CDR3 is TGCAGCGGCGGGAGGAAGGTTGAGCAGTTCTTC. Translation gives CSGGRKVEQFF.

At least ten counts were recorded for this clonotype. CDR3 in DNA: TGCAGCGTAGGCGACAGGGGGCGGGACTACGAGCAGTACTTC. As protein: CSVGDRGRDYEQYF. This sequence joins TRBV29-1 and TRBJ2-7, with 10 bases fitting TRBD1. Germline CDR1 and CDR2: SQVTM and ANQGSEA. This CDR3 region has 14 residues. Trimming removed 6 bases from V and 3 bases from J; junction bases left unmatched: 8.

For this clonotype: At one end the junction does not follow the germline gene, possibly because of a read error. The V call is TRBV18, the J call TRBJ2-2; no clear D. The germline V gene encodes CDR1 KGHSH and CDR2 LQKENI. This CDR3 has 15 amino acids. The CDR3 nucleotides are TGTTCCAGCTCATTCGCTGACGCGAACACCGGGGAGCTGTTTTTT. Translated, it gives CSSSFADANTGELFF.

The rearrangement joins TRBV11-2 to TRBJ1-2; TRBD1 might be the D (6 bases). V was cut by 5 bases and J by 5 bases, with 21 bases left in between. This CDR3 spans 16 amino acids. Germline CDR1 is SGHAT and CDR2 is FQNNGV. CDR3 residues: CASSPQTGLLPYGYTF. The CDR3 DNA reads TGTGCCAGCAGCCCCCAAACAGGGCTCCTCCCGTATGGCTACACCTTC.

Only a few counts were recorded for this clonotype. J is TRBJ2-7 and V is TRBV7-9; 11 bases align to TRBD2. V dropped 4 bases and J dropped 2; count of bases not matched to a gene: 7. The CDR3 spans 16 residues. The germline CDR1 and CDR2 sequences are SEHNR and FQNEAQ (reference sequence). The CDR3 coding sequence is TGTGCCAGCAGCTCACTTAGCGGGAGGGCCCCCTACGAGCAGTACTTC. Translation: CASSSLSGRAPYEQYF.

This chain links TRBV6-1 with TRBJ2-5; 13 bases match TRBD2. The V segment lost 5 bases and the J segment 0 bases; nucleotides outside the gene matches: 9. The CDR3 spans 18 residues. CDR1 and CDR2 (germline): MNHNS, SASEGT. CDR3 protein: CASSRGLAGVEHQETQYF. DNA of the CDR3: TGTGCCAGCAGTCGTGGACTAGCGGGGGTCGAACACCAAGAGACCCAGTACTTC.

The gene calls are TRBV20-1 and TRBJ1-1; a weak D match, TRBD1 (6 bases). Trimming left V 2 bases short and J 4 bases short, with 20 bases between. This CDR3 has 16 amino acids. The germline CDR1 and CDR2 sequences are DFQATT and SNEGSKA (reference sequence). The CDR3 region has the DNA TGCAGTGCTAGACCTCGAAAACAGGGTTTTGGCACTGAAGCTTTCTTT. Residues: CSARPRKQGFGTEAFF.

The CDR3 sequence: CASSGTGFYEQYF. CDR3 DNA: TGTGCCAGCAGTGGGACGGGATTCTACGAGCAGTACTTC. The chain links TRBV6-2 or TRBV6-3 to TRBJ2-7, with D perhaps assigned TRBD1 or TRBD2 (5 bases each). V shed 5 bases and J shed 3 bases, with 11 bases lying between them. The CDR3 is 13 residues long. From germline, CDR1 is MNHEY and CDR2 SVGEGT.

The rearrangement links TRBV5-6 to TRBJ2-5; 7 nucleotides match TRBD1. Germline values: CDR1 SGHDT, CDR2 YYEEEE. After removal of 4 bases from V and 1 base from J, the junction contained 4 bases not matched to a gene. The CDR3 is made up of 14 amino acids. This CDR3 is CASSGRDSQETQYF. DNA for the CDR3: TGTGCCAGCAGCGGAAGGGACAGCCAAGAGACCCAGTACTTC.

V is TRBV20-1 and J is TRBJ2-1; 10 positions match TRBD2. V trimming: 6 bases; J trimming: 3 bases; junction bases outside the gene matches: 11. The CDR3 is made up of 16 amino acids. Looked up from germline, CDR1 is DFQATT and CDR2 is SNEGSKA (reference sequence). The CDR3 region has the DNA TGCAGTGCCCTAGCGGGGGAGAGCCGAAGCTACAATGAGCAGTTCTTC. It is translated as CSALAGESRSYNEQFF.

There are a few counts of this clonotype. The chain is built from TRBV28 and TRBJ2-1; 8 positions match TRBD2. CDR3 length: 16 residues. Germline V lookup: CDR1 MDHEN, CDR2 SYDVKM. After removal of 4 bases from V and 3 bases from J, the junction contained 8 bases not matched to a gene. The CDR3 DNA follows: TGTGCCAGCAGTTCGGTACCGGGACTAGACTACAATGAGCAGTTCTTC. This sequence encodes CASSSVPGLDYNEQFF. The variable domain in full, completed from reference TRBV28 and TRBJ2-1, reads DVKVTQSSRYLVKRTGEKVFLECVQDMDHENMFWYRQDPGLGLRLIYFSYDVKMKEKGDIPEGYSVSREKKERFSLILESASTNQTSMYLCASSSVPGLDYNEQFFGPGTRLTVL.

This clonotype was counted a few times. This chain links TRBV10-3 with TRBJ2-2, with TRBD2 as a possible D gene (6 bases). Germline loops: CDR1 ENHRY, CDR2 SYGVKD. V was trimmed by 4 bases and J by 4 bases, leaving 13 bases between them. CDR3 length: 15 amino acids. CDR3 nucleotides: TGTGCCATCAGTGTAGGACGGGAGCCCACCGGGGAGCTGTTTTTT. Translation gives CAISVGREPTGELFF.

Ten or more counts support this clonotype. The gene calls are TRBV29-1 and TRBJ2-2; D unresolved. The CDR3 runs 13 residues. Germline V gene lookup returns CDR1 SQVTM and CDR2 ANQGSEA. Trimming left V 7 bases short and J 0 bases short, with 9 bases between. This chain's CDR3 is CSARASNTGELFF. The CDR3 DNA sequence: TGCAGCGCCCGGGCCTCGAACACCGGGGAGCTGTTTTTT.

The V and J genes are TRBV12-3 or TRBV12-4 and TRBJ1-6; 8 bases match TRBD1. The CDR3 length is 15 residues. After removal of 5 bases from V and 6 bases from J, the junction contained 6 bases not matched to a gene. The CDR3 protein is CASSLGQGPNSPLHF. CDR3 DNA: TGTGCCAGCAGTCTCGGACAGGGCCCTAATTCACCCCTCCACTTT.

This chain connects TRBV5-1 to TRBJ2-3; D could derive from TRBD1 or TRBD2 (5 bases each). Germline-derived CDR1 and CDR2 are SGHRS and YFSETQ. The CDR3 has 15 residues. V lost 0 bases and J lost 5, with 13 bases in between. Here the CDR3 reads CASSLDLGTEDTQYF. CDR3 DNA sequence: TGCGCCAGCAGCTTGGATTTGGGGACCGAAGATACGCAGTATTTT.

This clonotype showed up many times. The CDR3 nucleotides read TGCGCCAGCAGCTTGGGTACTAGCGGGACCTACAATGAGCAGTTCTTC. It encodes CASSLGTSGTYNEQFF. The chain links TRBV5-1 to TRBJ2-1; 10 bases align to TRBD2. This CDR3 comprises 16 residues. The germline gives CDR1 SGHRS, CDR2 YFSETQ. The junction had 2 bases not matched to a gene; V was cut back by 0 bases and J by 2 bases.

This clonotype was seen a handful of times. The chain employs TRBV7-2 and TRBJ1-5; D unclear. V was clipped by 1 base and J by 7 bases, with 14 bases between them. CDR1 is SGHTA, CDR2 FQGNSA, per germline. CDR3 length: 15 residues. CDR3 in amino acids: CASSLGSSYGQPQHF. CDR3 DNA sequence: TGTGCCAGCAGCTTAGGGTCGTCCTACGGGCAGCCCCAGCATTTT.

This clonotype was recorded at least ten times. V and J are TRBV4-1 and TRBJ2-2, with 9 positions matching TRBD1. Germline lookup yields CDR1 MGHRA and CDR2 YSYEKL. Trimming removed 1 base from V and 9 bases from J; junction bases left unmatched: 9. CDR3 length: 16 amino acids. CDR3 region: CASSQVRGQGLRELFF. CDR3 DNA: TGCGCCAGCAGCCAAGTAAGGGGACAGGGCCTCCGGGAGCTGTTTTTT.

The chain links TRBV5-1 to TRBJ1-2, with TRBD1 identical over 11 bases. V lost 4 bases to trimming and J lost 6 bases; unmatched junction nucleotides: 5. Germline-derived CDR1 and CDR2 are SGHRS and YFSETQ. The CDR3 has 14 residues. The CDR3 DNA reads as TGCGCCAGCAGCCAAGGGACAGGGGGGAATGGCTACACCTTC. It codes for CASSQGTGGNGYTF.